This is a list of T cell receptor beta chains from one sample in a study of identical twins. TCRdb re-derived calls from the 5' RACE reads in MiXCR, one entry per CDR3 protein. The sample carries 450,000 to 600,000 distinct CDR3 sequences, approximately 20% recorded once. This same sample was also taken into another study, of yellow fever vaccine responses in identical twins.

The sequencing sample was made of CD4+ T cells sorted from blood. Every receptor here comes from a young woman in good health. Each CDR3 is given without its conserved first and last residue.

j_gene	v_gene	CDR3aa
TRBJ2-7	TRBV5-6	ASSLTGSSTHSSYEQY
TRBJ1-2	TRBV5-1	ASSLDLGGPYGYT
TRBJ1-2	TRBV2	ASRGDSYGYT
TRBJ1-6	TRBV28	ASSSIYNSPLH
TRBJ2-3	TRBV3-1	ASSQMVQGGQY
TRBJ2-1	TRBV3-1	ASSQTGMGNNEQF
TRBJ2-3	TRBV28	ASSSGGGGTDTQY
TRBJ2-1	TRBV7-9	ASSFSGGVTNEQF
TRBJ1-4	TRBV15	ATSTVSTNEKLF
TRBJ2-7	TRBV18	ASSPRASGKLSYEQY
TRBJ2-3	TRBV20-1	SARDGGLDTQY
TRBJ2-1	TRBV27	ASSSGLAGGPYNEQF
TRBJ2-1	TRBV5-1	ASSLDDGGSNEQF
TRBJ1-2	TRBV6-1	ATTRGALGYGYT
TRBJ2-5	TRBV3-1	ASSQEGGRRVGETQY
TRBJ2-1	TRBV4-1	ASSQEGTRTYNEQF
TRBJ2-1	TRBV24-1	ATSDTGTYNEQF
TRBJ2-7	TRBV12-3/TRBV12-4	ASSPGPFYEQY
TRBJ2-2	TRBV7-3	ATSGITTGELF
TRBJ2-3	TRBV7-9	ASSLRTGISTDTQY
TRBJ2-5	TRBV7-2	ASSSPTGPLNQETQY
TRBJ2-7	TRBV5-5	ASSLAGTEIYEQY
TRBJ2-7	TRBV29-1	SVELKAGGEQY
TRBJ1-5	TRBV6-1	ASKRTGGDQPQH
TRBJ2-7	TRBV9	ASNIGDRGLDEQY
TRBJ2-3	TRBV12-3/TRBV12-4	ASSFSGGTDTQY
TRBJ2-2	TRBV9	ASSAQRNAGELF